The 25 T cell receptor beta chains presented below share a single source sample, sequenced in a study of control samples from healthy donors and cancer patients. Sequenced by immunoSEQ multiplex PCR; TCRdb stores in-frame clones only, minus some. Counted here are 120,000 to 150,000 clones, 75% to 90% occurring once; the ten biggest clones make up about 4.9%. The sequenced sample consisted of blood. The receptor source for this set is a man aged 25-45 years in good health.

CDR3 amino acids: CASTNSYEQYF. Here the CDR3 DNA reads TGTGCCAGCACCAACTCCTACGAGCAGTACTTC. V gene TRBV7-2 combines with J gene TRBJ2-7, with D unclear. V lost 7 bases to trimming and J lost 0 bases, with 4 bases between them. Germline loops: CDR1 SGHTA, CDR2 FQGNSA. The CDR3 sequence is 11 residues long.

V usage is TRBV12-3 or TRBV12-4 and J usage is TRBJ2-7; D unclear. The CDR3 is 12 amino acids. Trimming removed 3 bases from V and 5 bases from J, with 8 bases in between. The CDR3 DNA is TGTGCCAGCAGTTTGGTTCTAGACGAGCAGTACTTC. It specifies CASSLVLDEQYF.

The CDR3: CASGGQEFSGNTIYF. In DNA, the CDR3 is TGTGCCAGCGGGGGACAGGAGTTCTCTGGAAACACCATATATTTT. The V and J genes are TRBV25-1 and TRBJ1-3, with 8 bases aligning to TRBD1. Germline trimming cut 8 bases from V and 0 bases from J; bases unmatched to any gene: 6. CDR3 length equals 15 residues. CDR1 MGHDK and CDR2 SYGVNS come from the germline V gene. Looking up the rest from reference TRBV25-1 and TRBJ1-3 gives the full variable domain: EADIYQTPRYLVIGTGKKITLECSQTMGHDKMYWYQQDPGMELHLIHYSYGVNSTEKGDLSSESTVSRIRTEHFPLTLESARPSHTSQYLCASGGQEFSGNTIYFGEGSWLTVV.

CDR3 amino acids: CASSLRIEQYF. Written as DNA, the CDR3 is TGTGCCAGCAGTTTAAGAATCGAGCAGTACTTC. This chain uses TRBV28 with TRBJ2-7; D gene uncertain. Germline CDR1 is MDHEN and CDR2 is SYDVKM. Trimming stripped 2 bases from V and 6 bases from J, with 5 bases between. The CDR3 runs to 11 residues. The full variable domain, completed using reference TRBV28 and TRBJ2-7, is DVKVTQSSRYLVKRTGEKVFLECVQDMDHENMFWYRQDPGLGLRLIYFSYDVKMKEKGDIPEGYSVSREKKERFSLILESASTNQTSMYLCASSLRIEQYFGPGTRLTVT.

This sequence joins TRBV5-1 and TRBJ1-2; TRBD1 is a possible D gene (6 bases). Trimming removed 4 bases at V and 2 bases at J, with 12 bases between. Germline CDR1 SGHRS, CDR2 YFSETQ. The CDR3 runs 14 residues. Here the CDR3 reads CASSEEGVNYGYTF. The CDR3 DNA reads TGCGCCAGCAGCGAGGAGGGGGTGAACTATGGCTACACCTTC.

The rearrangement links TRBV21-1 to TRBJ1-5; no DNA check was done on the table's D call, TRBD1. TRBV21-1 is a listed pseudogene. The CDR3 consists of 16 residues. The CDR3 here is CASSKVRGWVNQPQHF. CDR3 sequence (DNA): TGTGCCAGCAGCAAAGTAAGGGGGTGGGTCAATCAGCCCCAGCATTTT.

The chain carries TRBV5-6 and TRBJ2-1; possibly TRBD2 for D (5 bases). CDR1 is SGHDT and CDR2 is YYEEEE in the germline V gene. The V and J ends lost 4 bases and 9 bases respectively, with 11 bases between them. The CDR3 is 12 amino acids. The CDR3: CASSREGSEQFF. CDR3 DNA: TGTGCCAGCAGCCGGGAAGGGAGTGAGCAGTTCTTC. The full variable domain, with the rest looked up from reference TRBV5-6 and TRBJ2-1, is DAGVTQSPTHLIKTRGQQVTLRCSPKSGHDTVSWYQQALGQGPQFIFQYYEEEERQRGNFPDRFSGHQFPNYSSELNVNALLLGDSALYLCASSREGSEQFFGPGTRLTVL.

This chain uses TRBV2 with TRBJ1-4; 7 bases are a match to TRBD1. This CDR3 region has 14 residues. CDR1 and CDR2 (germline): SNHLY, FYNNEI. J gave up 8 bases and V 2 bases, and 5 bases lay outside the gene matches. DNA for the CDR3: TGTGCCAGCAGTGAAACAGGGGTTCGGGAAAAACTGTTTTTT. Encoded protein: CASSETGVREKLFF.

The V call is TRBV24-1, the J call TRBJ2-7; the match to TRBD1 covers 8 bases. The V gene's germline CDR1 is KGHDR and CDR2 SFDVKD. There are 13 residues in the CDR3. The trim removed 8 bases at V and 2 bases at J, leaving 4 bases unmatched. CDR3 region: CATTGQGPYEQYF. The CDR3 DNA is TGTGCCACCACCGGACAGGGCCCCTACGAGCAGTACTTC.

The chain has TRBV10-1 and TRBJ2-7, with D maybe TRBD1 (6 bases). CDR1 and CDR2 (germline): WNHNN, SYGVQD (reference sequence). There are 16 residues in the CDR3. Trimming cost V 1 base and J 0 bases, with 13 bases left between them. The CDR3 nucleotides read TGCGCCAGCAGTGAGTTCACAGGGTTAGTCTCCTACGAGCAGTACTTC. Its protein is CASSEFTGLVSYEQYF.

The V and J genes are TRBV3-1 (or the pseudogene TRBV3-2) and TRBJ2-1, with 10 positions matching TRBD2. CDR3 length equals 15 residues. J was trimmed by 4 bases and V by 3 bases; bases with no gene match: 3. Per the germline V gene, CDR1 is LGHDT and CDR2 is YNNKEL (reference sequence). This CDR3 reads CASSQASGSYNEQFF. The CDR3 DNA sequence: TGTGCCAGCAGCCAGGCTAGCGGGAGTTACAATGAGCAGTTCTTC.

This chain links TRBV14 with TRBJ1-2; TRBD1 matches 12 bases. V shed 4 bases, J shed 7 bases, and the junction held 4 bases outside the gene matches. The length of the CDR3 is 14 residues. CDR1 is SGHDN, CDR2 FVKESK, per germline. The CDR3 DNA follows: TGTGCCAGCAGCCCGGGACAGGGGGCCCGTGGCTACACCTTC. Its protein product is CASSPGQGARGYTF.

In its sample, this clone was seen once. V and J are TRBV6-2 or TRBV6-3 and TRBJ1-6; perhaps TRBD1 as D (6 bases). Germline-derived CDR1 and CDR2 are MNHEY and SVGEGT. This CDR3 has 17 residues. Deletions cut 7 bases from V and 7 bases from J, with 23 bases between. DNA of the CDR3: TGTGCCAGCAACCCAGGAGGGATAGGGGGACGGAATTCACCCCTCCACTTT. The encoded protein is CASNPGGIGGRNSPLHF.

V gene TRBV3-1 (or the pseudogene TRBV3-2) combines with J gene TRBJ2-1; TRBD1 might be the D (6 bases). CDR1 LGHDT and CDR2 YNNKEL come from the germline V gene (reference sequence). V was shortened by 8 bases and J by 9 bases, with 11 bases between the two germline ends. This CDR3 region has 11 residues. This CDR3 is CASGGRGEQFF. CDR3 sequence (DNA): TGTGCCAGCGGGGGCAGGGGTGAGCAGTTCTTC.

V usage is TRBV7-9 and J usage is TRBJ2-7; TRBD2 matches 7 bases. This CDR3 has 13 amino acids. CDR1 is SEHNR, CDR2 FQNEAQ, per germline (reference sequence). Trimming at V came to 10 bases and at J to 1 base, leaving 7 bases not matched to a gene. CDR3 sequence: CATSGTESYEQYF. The CDR3 DNA reads as TGTGCCACAAGCGGGACGGAGTCCTACGAGCAGTACTTC.

In this sample, this clone turned up once. The chain couples TRBV11-2 to TRBJ1-1; D is undetermined. The germline gives CDR1 SGHAT, CDR2 FQNNGV. The CDR3 extends over 11 amino acids. Trimming stripped 3 bases from V and 3 bases from J, with 2 bases between. Here the CDR3 reads CASSLHTEAFF. The CDR3 coding sequence is TGTGCCAGCAGCTTGCACACTGAAGCTTTCTTT. The whole variable domain, filled in from reference TRBV11-2 and TRBJ1-1, reads EAGVAQSPRYKIIEKRQSVAFWCNPISGHATLYWYQQILGQGPKLLIQFQNNGVVDDSQLPKDRFSAERLKGVDSTLKIQPAKLEDSAVYLCASSLHTEAFFGQGTRLTVV.

The V call is TRBV11-2, the J call TRBJ2-7; tentatively, D is TRBD2 (7 bases). The V gene lost 1 base and the J gene lost 5 bases, with 15 bases spanning the gap. The CDR3 loop spans 15 amino acids. The germline V gene encodes CDR1 SGHAT and CDR2 FQNNGV. CDR3 sequence reads: CASSLVGGGANEQYF. The CDR3 DNA is TGTGCCAGCAGCTTAGTAGGAGGGGGGGCGAACGAGCAGTACTTC.

The chain has TRBV19 and TRBJ2-7, with 8 bases lining up with TRBD2. V trimming: 1 base; J trimming: 5 bases; junction bases outside the gene matches: 4. CDR1 and CDR2 (germline): LNHDA, SQIVND (reference sequence). This CDR3 contains 14 residues. In nucleotides, the CDR3 is TGTGCCAGTAGTATAGCGGGGGGGCGAAACGAGCAGTACTTC. As protein: CASSIAGGRNEQYF.

CDR3: CASSLVDRAVHEQYF. The CDR3 DNA reads TGCGCCAGCAGCTTGGTGGACAGGGCTGTCCACGAGCAGTACTTC. The J gene is TRBJ2-7, the V gene TRBV5-1, with TRBD1 matching 8 bases. With 0 bases clipped from V and 5 bases from J, the junction kept 7 bases outside the gene matches. The CDR3 has 15 residues. From germline, CDR1 is SGHRS and CDR2 YFSETQ.

This chain connects TRBV18 to TRBJ1-4; D is possibly TRBD1 (5 bases). V was cut by 1 base and J by 7 bases, with 10 bases left in between. The CDR3 extends over 14 amino acids. The germline V gene has CDR1 KGHSH and CDR2 LQKENI. Here the CDR3 reads CASSPRSQGEKLFF. The CDR3 region has the DNA TGTGCCAGCTCACCACGCAGCCAGGGTGAAAAACTGTTTTTT.

The V and J genes are TRBV3-1 (or the pseudogene TRBV3-2) and TRBJ2-5; D gene uncertain. The germline CDR1 and CDR2 sequences are LGHDT and YNNKEL (reference sequence). The CDR3 is 11 residues long. Trimming removed 0 bases from V and 10 bases from J, with 6 bases in between. CDR3 DNA sequence: TGTGCCAGCAGCCAAGATCCGAGCCAGTACTTC. It is translated as CASSQDPSQYF.

V gene TRBV7-2 combines with J gene TRBJ1-5; no reliable D call. The V and J ends lost 2 bases and 1 base respectively, with 12 bases between them. Germline-derived CDR1 and CDR2 are SGHTA and FQGNSA. This CDR3 has 16 amino acids. Here the CDR3 reads CASSLFSRESNQPQHF. The DNA of the CDR3 is TGTGCCAGCAGCTTATTTTCACGCGAGAGCAATCAGCCCCAGCATTTT.

CDR3 nucleotide sequence: TGTGCCAGCAGCCCCTTGTGGGGACTAGCGGGGAACATTCAGTACTTC. Translated, it gives CASSPLWGLAGNIQYF. The chain combines TRBV4-2 with TRBJ2-4, with 13 nucleotides matching TRBD2. V shed 4 bases and J 7 bases; nucleotides not matched to a gene: 7. Germline V gene data show CDR1 as LGHNA and CDR2 as YNFKEQ. This CDR3 comprises 16 residues.

This clone appeared a few times. V and J are TRBV18 and TRBJ1-4; 10 nucleotides match TRBD1. Germline assignment: CDR1 KGHSH and CDR2 LQKENI. V lost 1 base to trimming and J lost 8 bases; unmatched junction nucleotides: 4. The CDR3 consists of 15 residues. The DNA of the CDR3 is TGTGCCAGCTCACCACGACAGGGGGCTTACGAAAAACTGTTTTTT. This codes for CASSPRQGAYEKLFF.

The chain employs TRBV4-3 and TRBJ2-7; unclear D gene. This CDR3 has 14 amino acids. Trimming shortened V by 0 bases and J by 5 bases, and 11 bases separated the two germline ends. Germline V gene sequence: CDR1 LGHNA, CDR2 YSLEER. The CDR3 bases are TGCGCCAGCAGCCAAGAGTACCGGCCCAACGAGCAGTACTTC. Protein sequence: CASSQEYRPNEQYF.